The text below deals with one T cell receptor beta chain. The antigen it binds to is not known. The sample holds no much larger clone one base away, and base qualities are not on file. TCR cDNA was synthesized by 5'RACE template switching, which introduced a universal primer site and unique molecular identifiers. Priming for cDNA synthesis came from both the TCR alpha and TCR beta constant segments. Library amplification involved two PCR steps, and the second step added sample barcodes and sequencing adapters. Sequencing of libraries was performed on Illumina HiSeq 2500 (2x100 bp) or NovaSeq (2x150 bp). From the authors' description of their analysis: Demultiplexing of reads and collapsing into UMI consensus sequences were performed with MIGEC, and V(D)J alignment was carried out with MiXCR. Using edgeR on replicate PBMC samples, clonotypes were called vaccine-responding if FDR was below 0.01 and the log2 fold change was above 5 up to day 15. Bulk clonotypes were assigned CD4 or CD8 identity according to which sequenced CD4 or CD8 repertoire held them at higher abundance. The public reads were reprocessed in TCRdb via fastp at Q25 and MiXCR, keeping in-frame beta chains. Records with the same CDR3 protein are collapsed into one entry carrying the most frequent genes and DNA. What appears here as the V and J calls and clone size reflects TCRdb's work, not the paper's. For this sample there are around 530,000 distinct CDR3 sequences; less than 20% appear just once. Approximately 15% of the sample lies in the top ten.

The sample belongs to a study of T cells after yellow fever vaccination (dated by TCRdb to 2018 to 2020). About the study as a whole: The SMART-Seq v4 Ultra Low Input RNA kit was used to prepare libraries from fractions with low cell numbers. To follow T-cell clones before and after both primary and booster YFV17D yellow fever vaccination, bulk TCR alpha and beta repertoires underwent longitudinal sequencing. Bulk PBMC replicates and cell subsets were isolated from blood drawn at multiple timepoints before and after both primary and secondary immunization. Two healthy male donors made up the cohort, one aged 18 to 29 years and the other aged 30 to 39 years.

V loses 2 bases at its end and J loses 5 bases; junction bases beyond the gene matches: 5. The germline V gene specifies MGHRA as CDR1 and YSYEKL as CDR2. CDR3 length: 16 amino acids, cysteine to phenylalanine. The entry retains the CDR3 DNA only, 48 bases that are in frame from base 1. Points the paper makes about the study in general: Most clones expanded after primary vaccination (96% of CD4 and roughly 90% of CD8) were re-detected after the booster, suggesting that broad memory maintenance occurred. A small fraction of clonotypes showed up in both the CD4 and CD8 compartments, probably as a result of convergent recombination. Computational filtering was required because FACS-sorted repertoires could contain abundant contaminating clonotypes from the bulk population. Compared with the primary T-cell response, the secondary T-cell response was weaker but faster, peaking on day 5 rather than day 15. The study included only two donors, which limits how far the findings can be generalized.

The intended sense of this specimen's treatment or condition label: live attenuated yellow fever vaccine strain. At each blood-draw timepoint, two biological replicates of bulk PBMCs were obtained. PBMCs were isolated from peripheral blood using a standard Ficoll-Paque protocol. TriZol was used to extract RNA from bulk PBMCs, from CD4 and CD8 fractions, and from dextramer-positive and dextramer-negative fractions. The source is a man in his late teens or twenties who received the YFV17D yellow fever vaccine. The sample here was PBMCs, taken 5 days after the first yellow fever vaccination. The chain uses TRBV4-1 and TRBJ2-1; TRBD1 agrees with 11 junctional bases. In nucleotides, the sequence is TGCGCCAGCAGCCAAAGAGGACAGGGGGCCCACAATGAGCAGTTCTTC. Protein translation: CASSQRGQGAHNEQFF.